The 20 T cell receptor beta chains presented below share a single source sample, sequenced in a study of blood T cells in healthy people across ages. Through a sample-barcoded 5' primer and a J-beta primer mix, a second PCR was run for roughly 7 to 12 cycles. In TCRdb, the 5' RACE reads were re-called with MiXCR into one record per CDR3 protein. Of around 600,000 distinct CDR3 sequences detected, around 48% appear once; the ten largest clones hold under 30%. Sequencing was carried out using blood. The source is a man aged 80 or over in good health.

This clonotype was seen more than once but under ten times. The rearrangement links TRBV12-3 or TRBV12-4 to TRBJ2-5; D call uncertain. The J call may be incorrect, as the DNA end agrees better with TRBJ2-7. CDR3 length equals 14 residues. The CDR3, as DNA: TGTGCCAGCAGTTTCGGAAGTCTCAGAAACGAGCAGTACTTC. This translates into CASSFGSLRNEQYF.

The genes are TRBV5-1 and TRBJ2-1; no reliable D call. Trimming took off 0 bases at V and 11 bases at J, with 15 bases between the two ends. The CDR3 is 14 residues long. Germline CDR1 reads SGHRS; CDR2 reads YFSETQ. The DNA of the CDR3 is TGCGCCAGCAGCTTGGAACCCGCGGCGCCTAAGCAGTTCTTC. Protein product: CASSLEPAAPKQFF. Combining the CDR3 with reference TRBV5-1 and TRBJ2-1 gives the whole variable domain KAGVTQTPRYLIKTRGQQVTLSCSPISGHRSVSWYQQTPGQGLQFLFEYFSETQRNKGNFPGRFSGRQFSNSRSEMNVSTLELGDSALYLCASSLEPAAPKQFFGPGTRLTVL.

Only a few counts were recorded for this clonotype. The CDR3 DNA reads TGTGCCAGCAGCTTAATTCCGGGTTCGGGGCCCCATGGCTACACCTTC. Translating gives CASSLIPGSGPHGYTF. The chain recombines TRBV7-3 with TRBJ1-2; D possibly corresponds to TRBD1 (5 bases). Trimming removed 1 base at V and 6 bases at J, with 18 bases between. Germline CDR1 is SGHTA and CDR2 is FQGTGA. The CDR3 extends over 16 amino acids.

This clonotype was seen only a few times. The gene calls are TRBV6-1 and TRBJ2-4, with 7 bases aligning to TRBD1. The J call may not be correct, given that the DNA end is closer to TRBJ2-7. CDR1 is MNHNS, CDR2 SASEGT, per germline. This CDR3 spans 14 amino acids. In DNA form, the CDR3 reads TGTGCCAGCGATGACAAGACAGGGATCTACGAGCAGTACTTC. Translation gives CASDDKTGIYEQYF.

The J gene is TRBJ2-6, the V gene TRBV6-6; D uncertain. V lost 5 bases and J 0 bases, leaving 8 bases between the germline ends. Germline CDR1 and CDR2: MNHNY and SVGAGI (reference sequence). The CDR3 is made up of 15 amino acids. CDR3 in DNA: TGTGCCAGCAGTCCCTGGTCCTCTGGGGCCAACGTCCTGACTTTC. Translated: CASSPWSSGANVLTF.

The genes are TRBV10-3 and TRBJ2-7; no clear D. The V end lost 4 bases, the J end lost 5 bases, and 9 bases lay between the germline ends. Per germline, CDR1 ENHRY and CDR2 SYGVKD. CDR3 length: 12 residues. The CDR3 region has the DNA TGTGCCATCAGTGCGAATAGAAACGAGCAGTACTTC. Protein: CAISANRNEQYF.

CDR3 protein: CSATDRVDPCEQYF. The CDR3 DNA reads as TGCAGTGCAACGGACAGAGTCGATCCCTGCGAGCAGTACTTC. The chain uses TRBV20-1 and TRBJ2-7; TRBD1 might be the D (6 bases). V shed 6 bases and J shed 6 bases, with 21 bases lying between them. Germline lookup yields CDR1 DFQATT and CDR2 SNEGSKA (reference sequence). The CDR3 loop spans 14 amino acids.

The chain has TRBV7-9 and TRBJ2-7; D is uncertain. The CDR3 is made up of 14 amino acids. CDR1 SEHNR and CDR2 FQNEAQ come from the germline V gene (reference sequence). V shed 5 bases and J shed 1 base, with 12 bases lying between them. The CDR3 loop reads CASSPMRPSYEQYF. DNA of the CDR3: TGTGCCAGCAGCCCGATGCGACCTTCCTACGAGCAGTACTTC.

The chain has TRBV10-3 and TRBJ2-5; D call uncertain. The end of the DNA fits TRBJ2-7 better, so the J call may be wrong. Looked up from germline, CDR1 is ENHRY and CDR2 is SYGVKD. This CDR3 contains 11 residues. CDR3 amino acids: CAISEGREQYF. In DNA form, the CDR3 reads TGTGCCATCAGTGAGGGGCGCGAGCAGTACTTC.

This chain connects TRBV7-2 to TRBJ2-6; D is undetermined. V was cut by 2 bases and J by 5 bases, with 7 bases left in between. Germline V gene lookup returns CDR1 SGHTA and CDR2 FQGNSA. The CDR3 contains 14 residues. The CDR3 region is CASSLSFRANVLTF. CDR3 nucleotide sequence: TGTGCCAGCAGCTTATCCTTTCGGGCCAACGTCCTGACTTTC.

The CDR3 protein is CATSDPGNHEQFF. CDR3 coding DNA: TGTGCCACCAGTGACCCGGGGAACCATGAGCAGTTCTTC. The gene calls are TRBV24-1 and TRBJ2-1, with a possible D match to TRBD2 (5 bases). This CDR3 spans 13 amino acids. Germline V lookup: CDR1 KGHDR, CDR2 SFDVKD. Trimming removed 4 bases from V and 8 bases from J, with 11 bases in between.

In this sample, this clonotype turned up a few times. The chain carries TRBV7-2 and TRBJ1-2; unclear D gene. Germline V gene lookup returns CDR1 SGHTA and CDR2 FQGNSA. Trimming pared 5 bases from V and 4 bases from J, leaving 11 bases between. The CDR3 totals 13 residues. For the CDR3, the DNA is TGTGCCAGCAGCGAAAAGAACCCCTATGGCTACACCTTC. It translates to CASSEKNPYGYTF.

This clonotype turned up a few times. The chain joins TRBV20-1 to TRBJ2-7; D is unresolved. The CDR3 consists of 12 residues. The germline V gene has CDR1 DFQATT and CDR2 SNEGSKA (reference sequence). The germline V and J ends were trimmed by 3 bases and 2 bases, with 8 bases remaining between them. CDR3 in DNA: TGCAGTGCTAGGAACAGAGCCTACGAGCAGTACTTC. This translates into CSARNRAYEQYF.

Here the CDR3 reads CASSVEVGVGDTQYF. The CDR3 DNA sequence: TGTGCCAGCAGCGTAGAGGTCGGGGTTGGAGATACGCAGTATTTT. The chain joins TRBV9 to TRBJ2-3, with D perhaps TRBD2 (5 bases). The germline gives CDR1 SGDLS, CDR2 YYNGEE. Trimming cost V 0 bases and J 5 bases, with 13 bases left between them. This CDR3 is built from 15 residues.

Note on this clonotype: A junction end diverges from the germline sequence, so it may reflect a read error. V and J are TRBV28 and TRBJ1-2, with TRBD1 identical over 7 bases. The germline V gene encodes CDR1 MDHEN and CDR2 SYDVKM. CDR3 length: 15 amino acids. CDR3 sequence (DNA): TGTGCCAGCAGATCCGGGACAGATAAACGTGGTGGCCACACCTTC. Translation: CASRSGTDKRGGHTF.

CDR3 bases: TGTGCCAGCACTACAGCGGGAGGCGAGCAGTACTTC. This encodes CASTTAGGEQYF. The chain joins TRBV6-5 to TRBJ2-5, with 9 bases aligning to TRBD2. The J call may be wrong; the DNA end is better matched by TRBJ2-7. This CDR3 comprises 12 residues. Germline V gene data show CDR1 as MNHEY and CDR2 as SVGAGI.

This clonotype was counted a few times. The chain employs TRBV20-1 and TRBJ1-2; 9 nucleotides match TRBD1. The junction had 7 bases not matched to a gene; V was cut back by 1 base and J by 7 bases. Per the germline V gene, CDR1 is DFQATT and CDR2 is SNEGSKA (reference sequence). The length of the CDR3 is 14 residues. DNA of the CDR3: TGCAGTGCTAGAGCCACAGGGGGCGTCGGTGGCTACACCTTC. Its translation is CSARATGGVGGYTF.

The genes are TRBV15 and TRBJ2-7; possibly TRBD1 for D (6 bases). TRBJ2-5 explains the end of the DNA better; the J call may be wrong. In germline, CDR1 is LNHNV, CDR2 YYDKDF (reference sequence). The CDR3 contains 15 residues. CDR3 residues: CATSREATGSETQYF. As DNA, the CDR3 is TGTGCCACCAGCAGAGAGGCAACAGGGTCGGAGACCCAGTACTTC.

The chain employs TRBV3-1 and TRBJ2-3, with 8 bases matching TRBD1. The CDR3 consists of 16 residues. The germline V gene encodes CDR1 LGHDT and CDR2 YNNKEL (reference sequence). V lost 1 base, J lost 5 bases, and 8 bases stayed unmatched. CDR3 coding DNA: TGTGCCAGCAGCCAAGGAGGACAGGGTAGGGTAGATACGCAGTATTTT. Its translation: CASSQGGQGRVDTQYF.

This clonotype was counted a single time. V usage is TRBV2 and J usage is TRBJ2-7, with TRBD2 identical over 14 bases. Germline CDR1 reads SNHLY; CDR2 reads FYNNEI. This CDR3 is 15 amino acids long. J gave up 7 bases and V 3 bases, and 5 bases lay outside the gene matches. CDR3 loop: CASSEGLAGVWEQYF. The CDR3 DNA reads TGTGCCAGCAGTGAGGGACTAGCGGGGGTCTGGGAGCAGTACTTC.